A selection of T cell receptor beta chains follows, all from one sample in a study of human T cells and chemical hapten exposure. One entry per CDR3 protein results from TCRdb running MiXCR on the RACE reads. The data show more than 100,000 distinct CDR3 sequences, roughly an eighth seen once. Specimen: whole blood, collected in connection with sensitization to the hapten diphenylcyclopropenone (DPC). All receptors come from a man aged 18 to 29 with alopecia areata. Some clones in this sample may be carry-over from other donors' samples. The conserved cysteine and the conserved F or W are not part of the CDR3 here. The order of the fields is clone size, CDR3 length, J gene, V gene, CDR3 protein. Clone size is stated in some rows and not others, as once, few, many or a class when expanded.

clone size: many; CDR3 length: 13; J gene: TRBJ2-3; V gene: TRBV6-2/TRBV6-3; CDR3 protein: ASSYAGGSADTQY
clone size: many; CDR3 length: 10; J gene: TRBJ1-1; V gene: TRBV20-1; CDR3 protein: SALLWNTEAF
clone size: many; CDR3 length: 13; J gene: TRBJ2-2; V gene: TRBV28; CDR3 protein: ASSLGRFNTGELF
clone size: -; CDR3 length: 11; J gene: TRBJ2-2; V gene: TRBV7-6; CDR3 protein: ASSWTVTGELF
clone size: -; CDR3 length: 13; J gene: TRBJ1-2; V gene: TRBV21-1; CDR3 protein: ASSKSVRGFYGYT
clone size: many; CDR3 length: 11; J gene: TRBJ1-5; V gene: TRBV20-1; CDR3 protein: SAKEGVYQPQH
clone size: -; CDR3 length: 14; J gene: TRBJ2-2; V gene: TRBV7-3; CDR3 protein: ASSYRDRHFTGELF
clone size: few; CDR3 length: 13; J gene: TRBJ2-1; V gene: TRBV20-1; CDR3 protein: SARDPRTGDNEQF
clone size: -; CDR3 length: 11; J gene: TRBJ1-1; V gene: TRBV9; CDR3 protein: ASSPALEALAF
clone size: few; CDR3 length: 12; J gene: TRBJ2-3; V gene: TRBV7-2; CDR3 protein: ASSTDRSTDTQY
clone size: few; CDR3 length: 13; J gene: TRBJ2-7; V gene: TRBV7-2; CDR3 protein: ASSLATGRPYEQY
clone size: few; CDR3 length: 12; J gene: TRBJ2-1; V gene: TRBV3-1; CDR3 protein: ASSQYGPYNEQF
clone size: many; CDR3 length: 9; J gene: TRBJ1-6; V gene: TRBV12-3/TRBV12-4; CDR3 protein: ASRMGSPLH
clone size: few; CDR3 length: 13; J gene: TRBJ2-3; V gene: TRBV20-1; CDR3 protein: SAPNTGGFADTQY
clone size: -; CDR3 length: 12; J gene: TRBJ1-3; V gene: TRBV6-5; CDR3 protein: ASSNSGAGNTIY
clone size: -; CDR3 length: 14; J gene: TRBJ2-7; V gene: TRBV3-1; CDR3 protein: ASSQIPGQRAYEQY
clone size: -; CDR3 length: 13; J gene: TRBJ1-3; V gene: TRBV6-2/TRBV6-3; CDR3 protein: ASTLTALSGNTIY
clone size: many; CDR3 length: 10; J gene: TRBJ1-1; V gene: TRBV24-1; CDR3 protein: ATSDYGQEAF
clone size: many; CDR3 length: 12; J gene: TRBJ2-7; V gene: TRBV18; CDR3 protein: ASSPWDSVYEQY
clone size: -; CDR3 length: 14; J gene: TRBJ1-4; V gene: TRBV10-1; CDR3 protein: ASSESSAAFGEKLF
clone size: -; CDR3 length: 13; J gene: TRBJ2-5; V gene: TRBV9; CDR3 protein: ASSPREGGLETQY
clone size: many; CDR3 length: 11; J gene: TRBJ1-1; V gene: TRBV12-3/TRBV12-4; CDR3 protein: ASSLGPFTEAF
clone size: many; CDR3 length: 13; J gene: TRBJ2-3; V gene: TRBV7-2; CDR3 protein: ASSDGGLRTNTQY
clone size: -; CDR3 length: 13; J gene: TRBJ1-5; V gene: TRBV5-6; CDR3 protein: ASSPGTGINQPQH
clone size: many; CDR3 length: 12; J gene: TRBJ1-6; V gene: TRBV2; CDR3 protein: ASRRTGRNSPLH
clone size: few; CDR3 length: 10; J gene: TRBJ2-3; V gene: TRBV5-8; CDR3 protein: ASSLQTVTQY
clone size: few; CDR3 length: 12; J gene: TRBJ1-1; V gene: TRBV18; CDR3 protein: ASSPGSVNTEAF
clone size: -; CDR3 length: 14; J gene: TRBJ2-3; V gene: TRBV10-2; CDR3 protein: ASSDRTREATDTQY
clone size: few; CDR3 length: 15; J gene: TRBJ2-1; V gene: TRBV7-6; CDR3 protein: ASSLEFAGGIPNEQF
clone size: few; CDR3 length: 11; J gene: TRBJ1-2; V gene: TRBV5-1; CDR3 protein: ASSPTGLYGYT
clone size: -; CDR3 length: 13; J gene: TRBJ2-7; V gene: TRBV29-1; CDR3 protein: SVDVGGLGSYEQY
clone size: -; CDR3 length: 15; J gene: TRBJ2-6; V gene: TRBV7-9; CDR3 protein: ASSLGSRVTGANVLT
clone size: -; CDR3 length: 9; J gene: TRBJ1-1; V gene: TRBV18; CDR3 protein: ASSAMTEAF
clone size: -; CDR3 length: 12; J gene: TRBJ2-3; V gene: TRBV7-2; CDR3 protein: ASSQLAPPDTQY
clone size: -; CDR3 length: 14; J gene: TRBJ1-6; V gene: TRBV15; CDR3 protein: ATSRPPPGLNSPLH
clone size: many; CDR3 length: 14; J gene: TRBJ2-5; V gene: TRBV19; CDR3 protein: ASSSRLAGGGETQY
clone size: few; CDR3 length: 15; J gene: TRBJ1-6; V gene: TRBV5-4; CDR3 protein: ASTHGQTSSYNSPLH
clone size: few; CDR3 length: 11; J gene: TRBJ2-5; V gene: TRBV4-3; CDR3 protein: ASSQAPEETQY
clone size: -; CDR3 length: 10; J gene: TRBJ2-2; V gene: TRBV10-1; CDR3 protein: ASSRSLGELF
clone size: many; CDR3 length: 11; J gene: TRBJ1-1; V gene: TRBV5-1; CDR3 protein: ASSPSTGAEAF
clone size: -; CDR3 length: 13; J gene: TRBJ2-3; V gene: TRBV21-1; CDR3 protein: ASSPRDNSTDTQY
clone size: few; CDR3 length: 12; J gene: TRBJ2-7; V gene: TRBV5-4; CDR3 protein: ASSSTGVSYEQY
clone size: -; CDR3 length: 11; J gene: TRBJ2-7; V gene: TRBV4-2; CDR3 protein: ASSQVEAHEQY
clone size: few; CDR3 length: 15; J gene: TRBJ1-5; V gene: TRBV7-8; CDR3 protein: ASSLAWAGGLRQPQH